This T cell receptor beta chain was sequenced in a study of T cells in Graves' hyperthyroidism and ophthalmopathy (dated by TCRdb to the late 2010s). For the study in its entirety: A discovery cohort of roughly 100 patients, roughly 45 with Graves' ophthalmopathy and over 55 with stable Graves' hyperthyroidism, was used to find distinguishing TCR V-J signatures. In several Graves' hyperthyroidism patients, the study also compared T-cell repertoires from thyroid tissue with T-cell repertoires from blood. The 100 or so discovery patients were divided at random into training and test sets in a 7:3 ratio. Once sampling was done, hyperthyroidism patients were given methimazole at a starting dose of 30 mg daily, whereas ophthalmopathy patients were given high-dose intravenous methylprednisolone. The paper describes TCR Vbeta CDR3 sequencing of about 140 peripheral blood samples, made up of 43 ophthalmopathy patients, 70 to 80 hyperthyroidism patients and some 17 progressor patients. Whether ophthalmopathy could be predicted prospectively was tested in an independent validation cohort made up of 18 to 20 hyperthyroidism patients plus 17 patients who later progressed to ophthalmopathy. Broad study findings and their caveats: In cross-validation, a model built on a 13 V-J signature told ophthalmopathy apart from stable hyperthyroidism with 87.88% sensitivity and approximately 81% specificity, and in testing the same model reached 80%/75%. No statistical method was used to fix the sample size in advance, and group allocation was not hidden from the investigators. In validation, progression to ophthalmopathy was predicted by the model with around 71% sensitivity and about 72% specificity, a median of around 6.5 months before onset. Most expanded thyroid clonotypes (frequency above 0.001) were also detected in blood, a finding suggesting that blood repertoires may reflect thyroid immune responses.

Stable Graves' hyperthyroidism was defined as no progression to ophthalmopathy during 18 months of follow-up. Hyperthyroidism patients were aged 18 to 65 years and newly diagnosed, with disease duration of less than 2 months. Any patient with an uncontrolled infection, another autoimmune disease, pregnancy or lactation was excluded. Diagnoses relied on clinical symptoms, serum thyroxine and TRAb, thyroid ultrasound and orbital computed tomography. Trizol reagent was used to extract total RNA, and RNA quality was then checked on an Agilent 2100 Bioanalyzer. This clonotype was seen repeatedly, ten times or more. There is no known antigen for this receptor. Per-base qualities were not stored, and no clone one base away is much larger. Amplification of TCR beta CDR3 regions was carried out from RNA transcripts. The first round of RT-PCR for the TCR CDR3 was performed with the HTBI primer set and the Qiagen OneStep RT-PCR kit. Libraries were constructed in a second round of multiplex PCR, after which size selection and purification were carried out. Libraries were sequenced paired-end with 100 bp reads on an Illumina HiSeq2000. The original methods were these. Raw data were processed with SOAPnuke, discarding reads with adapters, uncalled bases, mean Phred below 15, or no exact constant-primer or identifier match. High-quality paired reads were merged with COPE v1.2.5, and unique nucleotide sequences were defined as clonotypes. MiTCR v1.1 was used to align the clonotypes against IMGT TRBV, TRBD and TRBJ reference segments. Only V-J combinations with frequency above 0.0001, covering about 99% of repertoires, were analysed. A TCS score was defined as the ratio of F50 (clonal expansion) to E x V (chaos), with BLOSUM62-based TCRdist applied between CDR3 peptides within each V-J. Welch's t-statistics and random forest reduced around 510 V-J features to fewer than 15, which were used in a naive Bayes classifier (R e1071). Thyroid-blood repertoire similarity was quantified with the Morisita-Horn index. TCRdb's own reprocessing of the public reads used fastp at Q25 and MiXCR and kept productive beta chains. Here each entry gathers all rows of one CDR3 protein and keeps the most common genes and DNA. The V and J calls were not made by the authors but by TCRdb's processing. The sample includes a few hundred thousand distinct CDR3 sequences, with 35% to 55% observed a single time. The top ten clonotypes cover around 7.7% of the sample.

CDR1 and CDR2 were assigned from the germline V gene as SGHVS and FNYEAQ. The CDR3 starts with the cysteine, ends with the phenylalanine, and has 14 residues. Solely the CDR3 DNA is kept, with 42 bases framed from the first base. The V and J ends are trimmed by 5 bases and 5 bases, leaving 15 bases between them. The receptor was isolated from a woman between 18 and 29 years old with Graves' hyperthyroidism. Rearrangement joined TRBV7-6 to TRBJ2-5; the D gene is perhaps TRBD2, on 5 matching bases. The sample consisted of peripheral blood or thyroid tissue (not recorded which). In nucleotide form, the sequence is TGTGCCAGCAGCGATCTGGCCCGGGGTGAGACCCAGTACTTC. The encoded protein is CASSDLARGETQYF. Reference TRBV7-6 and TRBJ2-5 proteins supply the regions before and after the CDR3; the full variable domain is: GAGVSQSPRYKVTKRGQDVALRCDPISGHVSLYWYRQALGQGPEFLTYFNYEAQQDKSGLPNDRFSAERPEGSISTLTIQRTEQRDSAMYRCASSDLARGETQYFGPGTRLLVL.